These 28 T cell receptor beta chains came from one sample sequenced in a study of T cell changes during pregnancy in multiple sclerosis. Repertoires were generated with immunoSEQ multiplex PCR, while TCRdb's copy carries only in-frame clones and drops some. The data show roughly 100,000 clones, roughly 93% seen once. The sample in question was peripheral blood, obtained after pregnancy. Every receptor here comes from a female donor with multiple sclerosis, enrolled in a pregnancy study.

The chain couples TRBV4-2 to TRBJ2-1, with 13 bases identical to TRBD2. The CDR3 is 16 residues long. Germline V gene data show CDR1 as LGHNA and CDR2 as YNFKEQ. Unmatched junction bases numbered 8, after V lost 4 bases and J lost 8 bases. The CDR3: CASSRRLAGGWDEQFF. The DNA of the CDR3 is TGTGCCAGCAGCCGACGACTAGCGGGAGGTTGGGATGAGCAGTTCTTC.

This rearrangement joins TRBV30 to TRBJ2-1, with D uncertain. CDR1 GTSNPN and CDR2 SVGIG come from the germline V gene (reference sequence). The CDR3 spans 12 residues. V lost 2 bases and J lost 4, with 6 bases in between. In DNA, the CDR3 is TGTGCCTGGAGTCCTCTATACAATGAGCAGTTCTTC. Encoded protein: CAWSPLYNEQFF. The complete variable domain, with remaining parts taken from reference TRBV30 and TRBJ2-1, reads SQTIHQWPATLVQPVGSPLSLECTVEGTSNPNLYWYRQAAGRGLQLLFYSVGIGQISSEVPQNLSASRPQDRQFILSSKKLLLSDSGFYLCAWSPLYNEQFFGPGTRLTVL.

The chain uses TRBV11-2 and TRBJ1-5; no reliable D call. The germline CDR1 and CDR2 sequences are SGHAT and FQNNGV. This CDR3 contains 15 residues. The V and J ends lost 0 bases and 3 bases respectively, with 9 bases between them. The DNA of the CDR3 is TGTGCCAGCAGCTTAGAAGGAGGGTTCAATCAGCCCCAGCATTTT. It translates to CASSLEGGFNQPQHF.

V is TRBV9 and J is TRBJ2-1; 11 nucleotides line up with TRBD2. The CDR3 totals 16 residues. Germline assignment: CDR1 SGDLS and CDR2 YYNGEE. Germline trimming cut 3 bases from V and 4 bases from J; bases unmatched to any gene: 6. The CDR3 DNA follows: TGTGCCAGCAGCGGAATAGCGGGGGGGCCGTACAATGAGCAGTTCTTC. It is translated as CASSGIAGGPYNEQFF.

This clone came up once. The chain recombines TRBV11-2 with TRBJ2-3; D might be TRBD2 (7 bases). Germline V gene data show CDR1 as SGHAT and CDR2 as FQNNGV. V lost 3 bases to trimming and J lost 0 bases, with 10 bases between them. CDR3 length: 15 amino acids. Written as DNA, the CDR3 is TGTGCCAGCAGCTTCGCGGGGGCCAGCACAGATACGCAGTATTTT. This translates into CASSFAGASTDTQYF. The whole variable domain, remainder taken from reference TRBV11-2 and TRBJ2-3, is EAGVAQSPRYKIIEKRQSVAFWCNPISGHATLYWYQQILGQGPKLLIQFQNNGVVDDSQLPKDRFSAERLKGVDSTLKIQPAKLEDSAVYLCASSFAGASTDTQYFGPGTRLTVL.

The rearrangement joins TRBV7-3 to TRBJ1-2; TRBD1 agrees at 7 bases. The length of the CDR3 is 13 residues. V was pared by 3 bases and J by 2 bases, with 0 bases of the junction left unmatched. The germline V gene has CDR1 SGHTA and CDR2 FQGTGA. DNA of the CDR3: TGTGCCAGCAGCTTGGGACAGAACTATGGCTACACCTTC. Translated: CASSLGQNYGYTF.

The chain uses TRBV29-1 and TRBJ2-7, with D maybe TRBD2 (6 bases). The V end lost 7 bases, the J end lost 0 bases, and 13 bases lay between the germline ends. Germline assignment: CDR1 SQVTM and CDR2 ANQGSEA. The length of the CDR3 is 13 residues. This CDR3 reads CSAAPGGSYEQYF. The CDR3 DNA follows: TGCAGCGCCGCCCCCGGGGGCTCCTACGAGCAGTACTTC.

The V gene is TRBV2, the J gene TRBJ1-2; D is possibly TRBD1 (5 bases). The CDR3 is 16 amino acids. CDR1 SNHLY and CDR2 FYNNEI come from the germline V gene. The germline V and J ends were trimmed by 6 bases and 4 bases, with 21 bases remaining between them. CDR3 nucleotide sequence: TGTGCCAGCAGACTCCGTCAGGGTTGGTCGATCTATGGCTACACCTTC. Translated: CASRLRQGWSIYGYTF.

CDR3 protein: CASTTKRTGDGYTF. The CDR3 nucleotides read TGTGCCAGTACCACAAAACGGACAGGGGATGGCTACACCTTC. V and J are TRBV19 and TRBJ1-2; 9 bases agree with TRBD1. Germline assignment: CDR1 LNHDA and CDR2 SQIVND (reference sequence). The trim removed 7 bases at V and 6 bases at J, leaving 9 bases unmatched. This CDR3 comprises 14 residues.

The V gene is TRBV7-2, the J gene TRBJ2-1; 9 nucleotides align to TRBD2. The CDR3 consists of 18 residues. With V trimmed by 4 bases and J by 1 base, 11 bases remained unmatched. Germline V lookup: CDR1 SGHTA, CDR2 FQGNSA. Here the CDR3 reads CASSSPVQAGGSYNEQFF. The CDR3 bases are TGTGCCAGCAGCTCCCCCGTCCAAGCGGGGGGTTCCTACAATGAGCAGTTCTTC.

The chain recombines TRBV5-1 with TRBJ2-3, with a weak D call TRBD1 (6 bases). With 4 bases removed from V and 2 bases from J, the gap between germline ends came to 11 bases. Germline V gene sequence: CDR1 SGHRS, CDR2 YFSETQ. The CDR3 sequence is 14 residues long. CDR3 nucleotides: TGCGCCAGCAGCCCGGGACAAGTCACAGATACGCAGTATTTT. Protein: CASSPGQVTDTQYF. Complete variable domain (other parts from reference TRBV5-1 and TRBJ2-3): KAGVTQTPRYLIKTRGQQVTLSCSPISGHRSVSWYQQTPGQGLQFLFEYFSETQRNKGNFPGRFSGRQFSNSRSEMNVSTLELGDSALYLCASSPGQVTDTQYFGPGTRLTVL.

The V gene is TRBV4-1, the J gene TRBJ2-3; D not resolved. CDR1 and CDR2 (germline): MGHRA, YSYEKL. Deletions cut 4 bases from V and 1 base from J, with 12 bases between. The CDR3 covers 15 residues. The CDR3 nucleotides are TGCGCCAGCAGCCCTCTAGTCTCGGGCACAGATACGCAGTATTTT. Its protein is CASSPLVSGTDTQYF.

This clone has more than one count but fewer than ten. This chain links TRBV2 with TRBJ1-6; 10 nucleotides match TRBD1. The CDR3 extends over 15 amino acids. V trimming: 8 bases; J trimming: 7 bases; junction bases outside the gene matches: 8. Looked up from germline, CDR1 is SNHLY and CDR2 is FYNNEI. CDR3 residues: CASHKWGQGNSPLHF. The CDR3 nucleotides read TGTGCCAGCCACAAGTGGGGACAGGGGAATTCACCCCTCCACTTT. The full variable domain, its missing parts supplied by reference TRBV2 and TRBJ1-6, is EPEVTQTPSHQVTQMGQEVILRCVPISNHLYFYWYRQILGQKVEFLVSFYNNEISEKSEIFDDQFSVERPDGSNFTLKIRSTKLEDSAMYFCASHKWGQGNSPLHFGNGTRLTVT.

The chain has TRBV4-1 and TRBJ2-7; 9 nucleotides match TRBD1. Trimming at V came to 1 base and at J to 4 bases, leaving 2 bases not matched to a gene. Per the germline V gene, CDR1 is MGHRA and CDR2 is YSYEKL. The length of the CDR3 is 14 residues. CDR3 nucleotides: TGCGCCAGCAGCCAAGGGGGACAGGGTTACGAGCAGTACTTC. It translates to CASSQGGQGYEQYF.

The chain joins TRBV5-5 to TRBJ1-1, with 7 positions matching TRBD1. V trimming: 1 base; J trimming: 1 base; junction bases outside the gene matches: 4. The CDR3 consists of 15 residues. Germline lookup yields CDR1 SGHKS and CDR2 YYEKEE (reference sequence). The CDR3 sequence is CASSLTGTANTEAFF. In nucleotides, the CDR3 is TGTGCCAGCAGCTTGACCGGGACAGCGAACACTGAAGCTTTCTTT.

The J gene is TRBJ2-2, the V gene TRBV18; no firm D call. V was cut by 2 bases and J by 6 bases, with 7 bases left in between. The CDR3 spans 13 residues. Per germline, CDR1 KGHSH and CDR2 LQKENI. The CDR3 DNA reads as TGTGCCAGCTCACCAGCAGTTCCCGGGGAGCTGTTTTTT. It yields the protein CASSPAVPGELFF.

Only one count was recorded for this clone. V gene TRBV18 combines with J gene TRBJ2-3; D is unclear. The CDR3 covers 15 residues. Germline lookup yields CDR1 KGHSH and CDR2 LQKENI. Between the trimmed V and J ends, which lost 2 bases and 1 base, there was a span of 10 bases. The CDR3 DNA reads TGTGCCAGCTCACCAAGCAGCAGCGGCACAGATACGCAGTATTTT. It is translated as CASSPSSSGTDTQYF.

The chain is built from TRBV19 and TRBJ1-4; D may be TRBD1 (6 bases). Germline lookup yields CDR1 LNHDA and CDR2 SQIVND (reference sequence). The CDR3 is 15 amino acids. V lost 6 bases, J lost 5 bases, and 16 bases lay in between. CDR3: CASRQTGEFNEKLFF. The CDR3 DNA reads as TGTGCCAGTAGACAGACAGGAGAGTTCAATGAAAAACTGTTTTTT.

The gene calls are TRBV2 and TRBJ1-5, with TRBD1 identical over 7 bases. CDR1 is SNHLY, CDR2 FYNNEI, per germline. Trimming took 6 bases from V and 1 from J; bases not matched to a gene: 3. The CDR3 length is 14 residues. The CDR3 sequence is CASRGQLSNQPQHF. The CDR3 nucleotides read TGTGCCAGCAGGGGACAGTTGAGCAATCAGCCCCAGCATTTT.

The CDR3 DNA is TGTGCCAGCAGTAAACTCAAAACAGATACGCAGTATTTT. This sequence encodes CASSKLKTDTQYF. This chain connects TRBV6-6 to TRBJ2-3; the D is unclear. The CDR3 covers 13 residues. Germline V gives CDR1 MNHNY, CDR2 SVGAGI (reference sequence). The ends were cut back, 5 bases at V and 3 bases at J, with 9 bases in the middle.

The rearrangement joins TRBV5-4 to TRBJ2-7, with 10 positions matching TRBD1. Germline loops: CDR1 SGHNT, CDR2 YYREEE (reference sequence). J lost 6 bases, V lost 4 bases, and 7 bases had no gene match. The CDR3 extends over 14 amino acids. The CDR3 bases are TGTGCCAGCAGCCCACAGACAGGGGGCTCCGAGCAGTACTTC. Its translation is CASSPQTGGSEQYF.

Details on this clone: Other DNA sequences from this sample encode an identical CDR3 as well. This rearrangement joins TRBV20-1 to TRBJ2-1; D ambiguous. This CDR3 is built from 10 residues. Looked up from germline, CDR1 is DFQATT and CDR2 is SNEGSKA (reference sequence). V lost 6 bases to trimming and J lost 7 bases, with 7 bases between them. The chain's CDR3 is CSAKLNEQFF. CDR3 nucleotides: TGCAGTGCAAAGCTGAATGAGCAGTTCTTC.

A single count supports this clone. This chain connects TRBV28 to TRBJ2-6; D is possibly TRBD2 (7 bases). V lost 2 bases and J 0 bases, leaving 14 bases between the germline ends. Germline V lookup: CDR1 MDHEN, CDR2 SYDVKM. The length of the CDR3 is 18 residues. CDR3 nucleotide sequence: TGTGCCAGCAGTTTAGAGGGGGGGGCGCGCTCTGGGGCCAACGTCCTGACTTTC. It encodes CASSLEGGARSGANVLTF.

The rearrangement joins TRBV5-1 to TRBJ1-2; D may be TRBD1 (5 bases). CDR1 and CDR2 (germline): SGHRS, YFSETQ. Trimming took off 3 bases at V and 5 bases at J, with 14 bases between the two ends. The CDR3 totals 14 residues. CDR3 sequence (DNA): TGCGCCAGCAGCTCGGCGGACGGACATTATGGCTACACCTTC. Protein product: CASSSADGHYGYTF.

The genes are TRBV7-8 and TRBJ1-2; possible D gene TRBD1, 5 bases. Germline V gene lookup returns CDR1 SGHVS and CDR2 FQNEAQ. V gave up 5 bases and J gave up 4 bases, with 8 bases separating them. The length of the CDR3 is 12 residues. This CDR3 reads CASSHDSYGYTF. CDR3 coding DNA: TGTGCCAGCAGCCACGACAGCTATGGCTACACCTTC.

This clone was detected only once. The chain carries TRBV6-1 and TRBJ2-3; a possible D gene is TRBD2 (6 bases). From germline, CDR1 is MNHNS and CDR2 SASEGT. This CDR3 has 16 residues. V shed 2 bases and J shed 0 bases, with 12 bases lying between them. CDR3 sequence (DNA): TGTGCCAGCAGTGAATTGAGGGAGGTGAGCACAGATACGCAGTATTTT. This encodes CASSELREVSTDTQYF.

The chain links TRBV2 to TRBJ2-5, with D possibly being TRBD1 (6 bases). CDR1 and CDR2 (germline): SNHLY, FYNNEI. This CDR3 comprises 11 residues. Trimming removed 11 bases at V and 3 bases at J, with 10 bases between. The chain's CDR3 is CAGNREETQYF. DNA of the CDR3: TGTGCCGGTAACAGGGAAGAGACCCAGTACTTC.

Worth noting for this clone: The junction differs from germline at one of its ends, possibly a read error. The CDR3 nucleotides read TGTGCCACCAGCGGAGAGACAGGGTACTATGGCTACACCTTC. Translating gives CATSGETGYYGYTF. The chain has TRBV15 and TRBJ1-2; 7 bases match TRBD1. Germline assignment: CDR1 LNHNV and CDR2 YYDKDF (reference sequence). The CDR3 is 14 residues long.